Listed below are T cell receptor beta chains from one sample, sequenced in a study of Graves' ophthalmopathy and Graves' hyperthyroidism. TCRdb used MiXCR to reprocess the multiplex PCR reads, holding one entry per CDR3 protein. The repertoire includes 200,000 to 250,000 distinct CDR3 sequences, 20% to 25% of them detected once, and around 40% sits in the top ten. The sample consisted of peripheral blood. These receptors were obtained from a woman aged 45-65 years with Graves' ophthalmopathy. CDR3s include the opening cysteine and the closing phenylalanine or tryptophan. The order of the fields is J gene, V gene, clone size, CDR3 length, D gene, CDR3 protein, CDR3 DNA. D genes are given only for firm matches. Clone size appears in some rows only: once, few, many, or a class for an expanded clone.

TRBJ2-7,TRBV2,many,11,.,CASGPYYEQYF,TGTGCCAGCGGCCCATACTACGAGCAGTACTTC
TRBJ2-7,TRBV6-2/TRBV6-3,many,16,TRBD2,CASSYYTSGYSYEQYF,TGTGCCAGCAGTTACTACACTAGCGGGTACTCCTACGAGCAGTACTTC
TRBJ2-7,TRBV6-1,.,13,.,CASRPAGTYEQYF,TGTGCCAGCAGACCAGCGGGCACTTACGAGCAGTACTTC
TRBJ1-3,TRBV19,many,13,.,CASTERSGNTIYF,TGTGCCAGTACCGAACGGTCTGGAAACACCATATATTTT
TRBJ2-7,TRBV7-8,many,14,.,CASSSNRIWYEQYF,TGTGCCAGCAGCTCGAATAGGATCTGGTACGAGCAGTACTTC
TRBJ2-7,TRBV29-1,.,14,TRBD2,CSVARGLEGYEQYF,TGCAGCGTTGCAAGAGGACTAGAGGGCTACGAGCAGTACTTC
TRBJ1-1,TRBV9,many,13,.,CASSVGVDTEAFF,TGTGCCAGCAGCGTAGGGGTTGACACTGAAGCTTTCTTT
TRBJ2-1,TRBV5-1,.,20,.,CASSLGYGKVLRSSYNEQFF,TGCGCCAGCAGCTTGGGATATGGGAAGGTCCTCAGGAGCTCCTACAATGAGCAGTTCTTC
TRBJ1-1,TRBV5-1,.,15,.,CASSLVGSMNTEAFF,TGCGCCAGCAGCTTGGTGGGCAGCATGAACACTGAAGCTTTCTTT
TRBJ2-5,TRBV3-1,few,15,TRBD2,CASSQVRGGRETQYF,TGTGCCAGCAGCCAAGTGCGGGGGGGGAGAGAGACCCAGTACTTC
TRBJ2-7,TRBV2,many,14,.,CASSWGTEIGEQYF,TGTGCCAGCAGCTGGGGGACCGAGATAGGGGAGCAGTACTTC
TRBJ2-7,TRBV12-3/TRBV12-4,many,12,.,CASRVGDHEQYF,TGTGCCAGCAGGGTCGGTGACCACGAGCAGTACTTC
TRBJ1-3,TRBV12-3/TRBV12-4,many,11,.,CASSWGNTIYF,TGTGCCAGCAGTTGGGGAAACACCATATATTTT
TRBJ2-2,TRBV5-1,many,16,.,CASSLEGAGRYGELFF,TGCGCCAGCAGCTTGGAAGGGGCCGGCAGATACGGGGAGCTGTTTTTT
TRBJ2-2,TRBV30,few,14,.,CAWSPTGTTGELFF,TGTGCCTGGAGTCCCACCGGGACCACCGGGGAGCTGTTTTTT
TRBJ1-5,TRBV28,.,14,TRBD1,CAIPGQGKGQPQHF,TGTGCCATCCCGGGACAGGGAAAAGGTCAGCCCCAGCATTTT
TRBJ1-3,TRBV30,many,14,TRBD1,CASVQGGTGNTIYF,TGTGCCTCGGTACAGGGGGGAACTGGAAACACCATATATTTT
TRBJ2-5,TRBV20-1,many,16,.,CSARDPSSGVQETQYF,TGCAGTGCTAGAGATCCTTCAAGTGGTGTTCAAGAGACCCAGTACTTC
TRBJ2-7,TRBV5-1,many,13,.,CASSLIFGGEQYF,TGCGCCAGCAGCTTGATTTTTGGGGGAGAGCAGTACTTC
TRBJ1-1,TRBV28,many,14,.,CASRGPGKNTEAFF,TGTGCCAGCAGGGGCCCGGGAAAGAACACTGAAGCTTTCTTT
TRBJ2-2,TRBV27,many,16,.,CASSFAGSGVPGELFF,TGTGCCAGCAGTTTTGCAGGGAGTGGTGTCCCCGGGGAGCTGTTTTTT
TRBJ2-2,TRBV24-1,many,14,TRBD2,CATRAGGNTGELFF,TGTGCCACCCGAGCGGGAGGGAACACCGGGGAGCTGTTTTTT
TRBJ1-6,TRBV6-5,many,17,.,CASSYSWRTDYNSPLHF,TGTGCCAGCAGTTACTCGTGGAGGACAGACTATAATTCACCCCTCCACTTT
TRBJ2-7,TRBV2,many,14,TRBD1,CASSGQGAMDEQYF,TGTGCCAGCAGTGGCCAGGGGGCTATGGACGAGCAGTACTTC
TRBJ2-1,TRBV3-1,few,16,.,CASSQTWGGFYNEQFF,TGTGCCAGCAGCCAAACTTGGGGCGGGTTTTACAATGAGCAGTTCTTC
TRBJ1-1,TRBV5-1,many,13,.,CASRGTVNTEAFF,TGCGCCAGCAGGGGGACGGTGAACACTGAAGCTTTCTTT
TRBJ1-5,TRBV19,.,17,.,CAGSIRSTDYSNQPQHF,TGTGCCGGTAGTATCCGTTCGACGGACTATAGCAATCAGCCCCAGCATTTT
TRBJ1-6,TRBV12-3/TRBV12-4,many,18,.,CASRVRLGRGSYNSPLHF,TGTGCCAGCAGGGTTCGGTTGGGGAGAGGATCCTATAATTCACCCCTCCACTTT
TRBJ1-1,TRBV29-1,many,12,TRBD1,CSAIIQGTEAFF,TGCAGCGCGATAATACAGGGGACTGAAGCTTTCTTT
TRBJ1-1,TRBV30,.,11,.,CAWGGETEAFF,TGTGCCTGGGGGGGGGAAACTGAAGCTTTCTTT
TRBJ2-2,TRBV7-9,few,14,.,CASSSPGAGRELFF,TGTGCCAGCAGCTCGCCGGGGGCCGGGAGGGAGCTGTTTTTT
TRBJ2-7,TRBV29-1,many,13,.,CSVAFAGRTEQYF,TGCAGCGTTGCGTTTGCTGGAAGAACCGAGCAGTACTTC
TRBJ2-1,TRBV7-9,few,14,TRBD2,CASSSAGTSNEQFF,TGTGCCAGCAGCTCCGCCGGGACTAGCAATGAGCAGTTCTTC
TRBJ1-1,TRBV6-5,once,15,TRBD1,CASSLSWTGNTEAFF,TGTGCCAGCAGTTTAAGCTGGACAGGGAACACTGAAGCTTTCTTT
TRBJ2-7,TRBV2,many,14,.,CASVPPGLGYEQYF,TGTGCCAGCGTGCCCCCGGGACTGGGCTACGAGCAGTACTTC
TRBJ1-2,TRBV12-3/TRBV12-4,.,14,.,CASSLVHVNYGYTF,TGTGCCAGCAGTTTAGTCCACGTTAACTATGGCTACACCTTC
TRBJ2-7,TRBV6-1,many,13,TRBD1,CASSPDRVVEQYF,TGTGCCAGCAGCCCGGACAGGGTCGTCGAGCAGTACTTC
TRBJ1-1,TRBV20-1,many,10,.,CSAGDTEAFF,TGCAGTGCTGGGGACACTGAAGCTTTCTTT
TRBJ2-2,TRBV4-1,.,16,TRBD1,CASSPVRGQGTGELLF,TGCGCCAGCAGCCCCGTTAGGGGACAGGGGACCGGGGAGCTGCTTTTT
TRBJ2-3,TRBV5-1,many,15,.,CASSLLPGHTDTQYF,TGCGCCAGCAGCTTGTTGCCAGGGCACACAGATACGCAGTATTTT
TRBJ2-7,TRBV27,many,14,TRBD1,CASSTGTGGNEQYF,TGTGCCAGCAGTACCGGGACAGGGGGCAACGAGCAGTACTTC
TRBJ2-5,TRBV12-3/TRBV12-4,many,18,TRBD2,CASSFGASGSPGQETQYF,TGTGCCAGCAGTTTCGGCGCTAGCGGGAGTCCGGGCCAAGAGACCCAGTACTTC
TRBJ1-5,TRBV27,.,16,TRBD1,CASSSRTGMGNQPQHF,TGTGCCAGCAGTTCCCGGACAGGGATGGGCAATCAGCCCCAGCATTTT
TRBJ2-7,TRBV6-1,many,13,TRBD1,CASSDRGGYEQYF,TGTGCCAGCTCCGACAGGGGCGGCTACGAGCAGTACTTC
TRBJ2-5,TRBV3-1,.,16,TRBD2,CASSHNGLAGGETQYF,TGTGCCAGCAGCCATAACGGACTAGCGGGAGGAGAGACCCAGTACTTC
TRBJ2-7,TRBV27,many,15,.,CATKQSSRPSYEQYF,TGTGCCACCAAACAATCGAGCCGTCCCTCCTACGAGCAGTACTTC
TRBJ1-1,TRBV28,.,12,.,CASERANTEAFF,TGTGCCAGCGAGAGAGCGAACACTGAAGCTTTCTTT
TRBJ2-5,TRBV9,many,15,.,CASSVEHRKRETQYF,TGTGCCAGCAGCGTAGAACACAGGAAGAGGGAGACCCAGTACTTC
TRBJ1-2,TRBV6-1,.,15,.,CASSRTGRSNYGYTF,TGTGCCAGCAGCCGCACAGGGAGGTCGAACTATGGCTACACCTTC
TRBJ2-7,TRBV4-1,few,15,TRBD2,CASSKQTSGSYEQYF,TGCGCCAGCAGCAAACAGACTAGCGGATCCTACGAGCAGTACTTC
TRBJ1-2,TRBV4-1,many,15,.,CASSLVLDINYGYTF,TGCGCCAGCAGCCTCGTCCTGGACATAAACTATGGCTACACCTTC
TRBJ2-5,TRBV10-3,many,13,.,CAISEAVQETQYF,TGTGCCATCAGTGAAGCGGTCCAAGAGACCCAGTACTTC
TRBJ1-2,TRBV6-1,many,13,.,CASSDRGQLGYTF,TGTGCCAGCAGTGATAGGGGACAACTTGGCTACACCTTC
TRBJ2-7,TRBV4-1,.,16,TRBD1,CASSQPRQGQGYEQYF,TGCGCCAGCAGCCAACCTCGACAGGGCCAAGGTTACGAGCAGTACTTC
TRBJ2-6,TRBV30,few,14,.,CAWSPPFGANVLTF,TGTGCCTGGAGTCCCCCTTTTGGAGCCAACGTCCTGACTTTC